The next 29 T cell receptor beta chains were all read from a single sample in a study of blood T cell repertoires in COVID-19. TCRdb keeps only in-frame clones here, not all; method: immunoSEQ multiplex PCR. Among 200,000 to 250,000 clones listed, 65% to 90% were seen once. The sample was peripheral blood. Every receptor here comes from a man in his fifties with COVID-19, enrolled during active disease.

The genes are TRBV7-9 and TRBJ1-5; tentative D call: TRBD1 (6 bases). The germline V gene has CDR1 SEHNR and CDR2 FQNEAQ (reference sequence). V lost 5 bases and J 5 bases, leaving 16 bases between the germline ends. CDR3 length: 15 amino acids. The CDR3 nucleotides read TGTGCCAGCAGCAGACAGGCCCCTGGAGATCAGCCCCAGCATTTT. It encodes CASSRQAPGDQPQHF.

This rearrangement joins TRBV7-8 to TRBJ1-1; 8 bases agree with TRBD1. Looked up from germline, CDR1 is SGHVS and CDR2 is FQNEAQ. V shed 5 bases and J 6 bases; nucleotides not matched to a gene: 8. The CDR3 runs to 14 residues. The CDR3 DNA follows: TGTGCCAGCAGCGTGGACAGGGAATGGGCTGAAGCTTTCTTT. Encoded protein: CASSVDREWAEAFF.

The rearrangement joins TRBV27 to TRBJ1-5; TRBD1 aligns across 9 bases. The CDR3 consists of 15 residues. In germline, CDR1 is MNHEY, CDR2 SMNVEV (reference sequence). V lost 6 bases, J lost 6 bases, and 9 bases stayed unmatched. CDR3 amino acids: CASRPQGAWVQPQHF. The CDR3 nucleotides are TGTGCCAGCAGGCCACAGGGGGCTTGGGTTCAGCCCCAGCATTTT.

The chain is built from TRBV29-1 and TRBJ1-2, with D uncertain. The CDR3 covers 12 residues. With 4 bases removed from V and 5 bases from J, the gap between germline ends came to 11 bases. The germline gives CDR1 SQVTM, CDR2 ANQGSEA. The DNA of the CDR3 is TGCAGCGTTGTGGGCCAAGTTTATGGCTACACCTTC. Amino acid sequence: CSVVGQVYGYTF.

The chain couples TRBV18 to TRBJ1-2; maybe TRBD1 (5 bases). The CDR3 spans 16 residues. Germline-derived CDR1 and CDR2 are KGHSH and LQKENI. V was pared by 6 bases and J by 3 bases, with 20 bases between. CDR3 residues: CASSPGARGFDYGYTF. DNA for the CDR3: TGTGCCAGCTCCCCTGGGGCAAGGGGATTTGACTATGGCTACACCTTC.

This chain joins TRBV7-2 and TRBJ1-4; TRBD1 is a possible D gene (5 bases). CDR3 length: 13 amino acids. The V end was cut by 1 base, the J end by 7 bases, with 7 bases between. CDR1 and CDR2 from the germline V gene are SGHTA and FQGNSA. The CDR3 DNA reads TGTGCCAGCAGCTTAGGCAGGGTTGAAAAACTGTTTTTT. Translating it yields CASSLGRVEKLFF.

The chain employs TRBV19 and TRBJ2-2, with D perhaps TRBD2 (5 bases). V dropped 3 bases and J dropped 6 bases, with 17 bases sitting between them. The CDR3 spans 16 residues. The germline CDR1 and CDR2 sequences are LNHDA and SQIVND (reference sequence). The CDR3 region has the DNA TGTGCCAGTAGTATTAATGGTGGGAGTACTCCCGGGGAGCTGTTTTTT. Its translation is CASSINGGSTPGELFF.

This chain joins TRBV2 and TRBJ2-1; tentative D call: TRBD2 (5 bases). CDR3 length: 15 amino acids. V was pared by 2 bases and J by 0 bases, with 8 bases between. CDR1 and CDR2 from the germline V gene are SNHLY and FYNNEI. CDR3 nucleotides: TGTGCCAGCAGTGAACAGCGGAGCTCCTACAATGAGCAGTTCTTC. It specifies CASSEQRSSYNEQFF.

The chain carries TRBV7-3 and TRBJ2-2; tentatively, D is TRBD1 (6 bases). The germline V gene has CDR1 SGHTA and CDR2 FQGTGA. The germline V and J ends were trimmed by 4 bases and 6 bases, with 12 bases remaining between them. The length of the CDR3 is 14 residues. The chain's CDR3 is CASSSGTWAGELFF. The CDR3 bases are TGTGCCAGCAGCTCCGGGACATGGGCCGGGGAGCTGTTTTTT.

This clone came up a few times. The gene calls are TRBV5-1 and TRBJ1-5, with no clear D. CDR1 and CDR2 from the germline V gene are SGHRS and YFSETQ. This CDR3 is built from 13 residues. V lost 1 base and J lost 7, with 9 bases in between. CDR3: CASSLWVGQPQHF. Written as DNA, the CDR3 is TGCGCCAGCAGCTTGTGGGTGGGCCAGCCCCAGCATTTT.

The rearrangement uses TRBV9 and TRBJ2-3; D unresolved. From germline, CDR1 is SGDLS and CDR2 YYNGEE. CDR3 size: 14 residues. Trimming removed 2 bases from V and 1 base from J, with 8 bases in between. The CDR3, as DNA: TGTGCCAGCAGCGTGATGGCGGGCACAGATACGCAGTATTTT. As protein: CASSVMAGTDTQYF.

The V and J genes are TRBV18 and TRBJ1-1, with 8 bases that match TRBD1. CDR1 and CDR2 (germline): KGHSH, LQKENI. The J segment lost 1 base and the V segment lost 4 bases, leaving 5 bases of the junction unmatched. The CDR3 length is 15 residues. The CDR3: CASSLGQGENTEAFF. For the CDR3, the DNA is TGTGCCAGCTCACTTGGACAGGGCGAGAACACTGAAGCTTTCTTT.

This chain links TRBV9 with TRBJ1-1; no clear D gene. CDR3 length equals 13 residues. Germline V CDR1 and CDR2: SGDLS, YYNGEE. Trimming shortened V by 3 bases and J by 0 bases, and 6 bases separated the two germline ends. CDR3 sequence: CASSATLNTEAFF. DNA of the CDR3: TGTGCCAGCAGCGCCACACTGAACACTGAAGCTTTCTTT.

The chain employs TRBV10-3 and TRBJ1-2; D perhaps matches TRBD1 (6 bases). In germline, CDR1 is ENHRY, CDR2 SYGVKD. The CDR3 has 12 amino acids. The V end was cut by 6 bases, the J end by 8 bases, with 13 bases between. CDR3 in amino acids: CAISTGSGGYTF. Here the CDR3 DNA reads TGTGCCATCAGCACAGGGAGTGGGGGCTACACCTTC.

The J gene is TRBJ1-6, the V gene TRBV27, with TRBD1 matching 8 bases. This CDR3 is built from 14 residues. Trimming cost V 6 bases and J 10 bases; bases outside gene matches: 8. From germline, CDR1 is MNHEY and CDR2 SMNVEV (reference sequence). CDR3 region: CASSLGQGGSPLHF. The CDR3 DNA reads as TGTGCCAGCAGCCTAGGACAGGGAGGGTCACCCCTCCACTTT.

J is TRBJ1-6 and V is TRBV2; D might be TRBD1 (5 bases). The CDR3 totals 14 residues. Germline V gene sequence: CDR1 SNHLY, CDR2 FYNNEI. Trimming took 5 bases from V and 5 from J, leaving 10 bases between them. The CDR3 DNA reads as TGTGCCAGCAGTCGGCGGACAAATAATTCACCCCTCCACTTT. It is translated as CASSRRTNNSPLHF.

In its sample, this clone was seen once. The V gene is TRBV10-3, the J gene TRBJ1-5, with a tentative D call TRBD1 (5 bases). Germline V gene data show CDR1 as ENHRY and CDR2 as SYGVKD. This CDR3 region has 14 residues. The V gene lost 6 bases and the J gene lost 0 bases, with 9 bases spanning the gap. CDR3 in DNA: TGTGCCATCAGGGACATTTATAGCAATCAGCCCCAGCATTTT. Translated: CAIRDIYSNQPQHF.

The chain has TRBV14 and TRBJ2-3; D remains ambiguous. CDR1 is SGHDN, CDR2 FVKESK, per germline. This CDR3 is 15 amino acids long. Trimming stripped 1 base from V and 5 bases from J, with 13 bases between. DNA for the CDR3: TGTGCCAGCAGCCAAGGTACTCTTCGGAGAGATACGCAGTATTTT. Its protein is CASSQGTLRRDTQYF. Drawing the rest from reference TRBV14 and TRBJ2-3, the complete variable domain is EAGVTQFPSHSVIEKGQTVTLRCDPISGHDNLYWYRRVMGKEIKFLLHFVKESKQDESGMPNNRFLAERTGGTYSTLKVQPAELEDSGVYFCASSQGTLRRDTQYFGPGTRLTVL.

The chain joins TRBV27 to TRBJ1-5; a possible D gene is TRBD1 (6 bases). Looked up from germline, CDR1 is MNHEY and CDR2 is SMNVEV (reference sequence). The CDR3 loop spans 12 amino acids. V lost 6 bases to trimming and J lost 5 bases, with 8 bases between them. In nucleotides, the CDR3 is TGTGCCAGCAGCACAGGGTATCAGCCCCAGCATTTT. Translation: CASSTGYQPQHF.

The J gene is TRBJ2-7, the V gene TRBV19; D possibly corresponds to TRBD2 (6 bases). Germline values: CDR1 LNHDA, CDR2 SQIVND (reference sequence). The CDR3 loop spans 15 amino acids. The V gene lost 0 bases and the J gene lost 3 bases, with 12 bases spanning the gap. The CDR3 coding sequence is TGTGCCAGTAGTATAGATCGTAGCGGAATCTACGAGCAGTACTTC. Translation: CASSIDRSGIYEQYF.

Regarding this clone: Other DNA sequences from this sample encode an identical CDR3 as well. The gene calls are TRBV20-1 and TRBJ2-7; D is uncertain. CDR1 is DFQATT, CDR2 SNEGSKA, per germline (reference sequence). Trimming pared 3 bases from V and 2 bases from J, leaving 5 bases between. This CDR3 has 11 amino acids. CDR3 nucleotides: TGCAGTGCTAGGGGCACCTACGAGCAGTACTTC. Its translation is CSARGTYEQYF.

There are a few counts of this clone. The chain employs TRBV5-6 and TRBJ2-7, with TRBD1 matching over 10 bases. Germline assignment: CDR1 SGHDT and CDR2 YYEEEE. V lost 4 bases and J lost 5; bases outside the gene matches: 9. CDR3 length: 15 amino acids. The CDR3 sequence: CASSPMGQGRNEQYF. CDR3 nucleotides: TGTGCCAGCAGCCCAATGGGACAGGGGAGGAACGAGCAGTACTTC.

The sample holds one count of this clone. The chain joins TRBV27 to TRBJ1-1, with a tentative D call TRBD1 (5 bases). With 5 bases removed from V and 3 bases from J, the gap between germline ends came to 10 bases. CDR1 and CDR2 (germline): MNHEY, SMNVEV (reference sequence). This CDR3 region has 13 residues. CDR3 DNA sequence: TGTGCCAGCAGTGCCAGGGTGGACACTGAAGCTTTCTTT. Residues: CASSARVDTEAFF.

This chain's CDR3 is CAIAKEGVQPQHF. The DNA for the CDR3 is TGTGCCATCGCGAAAGAAGGGGTTCAGCCCCAGCATTTT. The chain links TRBV10-3 to TRBJ1-5, with D possibly matching TRBD1 (5 bases). Germline assignment: CDR1 ENHRY and CDR2 SYGVKD. The CDR3 spans 13 residues. Trimming pared 8 bases from V and 6 bases from J, leaving 14 bases between.

The CDR3 bases are TGCGCCAGCAGTGGTCAGGACTATAATGAAAAACTGTTTTTT. Translating it yields CASSGQDYNEKLFF. The chain couples TRBV10-1 to TRBJ1-4; D gene uncertain. CDR3 size: 14 residues. Germline V CDR1 and CDR2: WNHNN, SYGVQD (reference sequence). The ends were cut back, 4 bases at V and 4 bases at J, with 10 bases in the middle.

This clone appeared once. This chain connects TRBV5-1 to TRBJ2-7, with 9 bases matching TRBD1. The germline V gene has CDR1 SGHRS and CDR2 YFSETQ. Unmatched junction bases numbered 14, after V lost 4 bases and J lost 6 bases. There are 16 residues in the CDR3. CDR3 in DNA: TGCGCCAGCAGCCTGTCACCCGGGACAGGGTTTGCCGAGCAGTACTTC. Its protein is CASSLSPGTGFAEQYF.

The chain employs TRBV5-6 and TRBJ1-5; maybe TRBD1 (5 bases). In germline, CDR1 is SGHDT, CDR2 YYEEEE. The CDR3 is made up of 16 amino acids. The germline V and J ends were trimmed by 4 bases and 2 bases, with 16 bases remaining between them. Here the CDR3 reads CASSRSRGWGNQPQHF. CDR3 DNA sequence: TGTGCCAGCAGCCGCTCGCGGGGCTGGGGCAATCAGCCCCAGCATTTT.

This clone showed up just a few times. This chain uses TRBV28 with TRBJ1-5; TRBD1 matches 10 bases. Looked up from germline, CDR1 is MDHEN and CDR2 is SYDVKM. Trimming cost V 5 bases and J 3 bases; bases outside gene matches: 4. This CDR3 contains 15 residues. The CDR3 loop is CASSTDRGNNQPQHF. CDR3 nucleotide sequence: TGTGCCAGCAGTACGGACAGGGGGAACAATCAGCCCCAGCATTTT.

The table lists this clone with a count of one. The genes are TRBV6-5 and TRBJ2-3; D is unclear. CDR1 and CDR2 from the germline V gene are MNHEY and SVGAGI. This CDR3 comprises 11 residues. V was pared by 7 bases and J by 1 base, with 3 bases between. This CDR3 reads CASTGTDTQYF. The CDR3 DNA is TGTGCCAGCACGGGCACAGATACGCAGTATTTT.